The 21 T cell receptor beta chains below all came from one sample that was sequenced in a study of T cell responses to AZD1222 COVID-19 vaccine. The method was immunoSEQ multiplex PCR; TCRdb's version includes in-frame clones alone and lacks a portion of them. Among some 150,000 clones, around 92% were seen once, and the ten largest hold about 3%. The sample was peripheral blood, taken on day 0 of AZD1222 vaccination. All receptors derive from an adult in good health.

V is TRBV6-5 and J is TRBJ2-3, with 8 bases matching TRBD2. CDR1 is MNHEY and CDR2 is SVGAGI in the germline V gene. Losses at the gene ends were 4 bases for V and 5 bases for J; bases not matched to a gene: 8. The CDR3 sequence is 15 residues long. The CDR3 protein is CASSSLAVYEDTQYF. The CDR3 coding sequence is TGTGCCAGCAGTTCACTAGCGGTGTATGAAGATACGCAGTATTTT.

The CDR3 DNA reads TGTGCCAGCAGCGTAGAAGGACAGGGCCTTAACTATGGCTACACCTTC. Translated, it gives CASSVEGQGLNYGYTF. The rearrangement joins TRBV9 to TRBJ1-2; 8 bases are shared with TRBD1. After removal of 0 bases from V and 1 base from J, the junction contained 5 bases not matched to a gene. Germline CDR1 SGDLS, CDR2 YYNGEE. This CDR3 region has 16 residues.

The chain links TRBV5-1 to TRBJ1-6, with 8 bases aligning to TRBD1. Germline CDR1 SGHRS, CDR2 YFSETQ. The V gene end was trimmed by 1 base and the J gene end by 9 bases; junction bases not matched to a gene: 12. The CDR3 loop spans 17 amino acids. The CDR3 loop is CASSLRDRLSTVSPLHF. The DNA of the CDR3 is TGCGCCAGCAGCTTGCGGGACAGGCTCAGTACCGTTTCACCCCTCCACTTT.

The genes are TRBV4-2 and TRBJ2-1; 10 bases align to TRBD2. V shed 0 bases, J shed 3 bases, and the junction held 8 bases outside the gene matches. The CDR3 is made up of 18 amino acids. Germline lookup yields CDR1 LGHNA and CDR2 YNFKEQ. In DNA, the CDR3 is TGTGCCAGCAGCCAAGATCCGCTAGCGGGAGATCTCTACAATGAGCAGTTCTTC. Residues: CASSQDPLAGDLYNEQFF.

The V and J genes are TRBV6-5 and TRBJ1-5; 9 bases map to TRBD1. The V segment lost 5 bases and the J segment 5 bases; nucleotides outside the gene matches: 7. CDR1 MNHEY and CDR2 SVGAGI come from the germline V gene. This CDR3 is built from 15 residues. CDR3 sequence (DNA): TGTGCCAGCAGTCCACTGGACAGGGGTCATCAGCCCCAGCATTTT. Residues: CASSPLDRGHQPQHF.

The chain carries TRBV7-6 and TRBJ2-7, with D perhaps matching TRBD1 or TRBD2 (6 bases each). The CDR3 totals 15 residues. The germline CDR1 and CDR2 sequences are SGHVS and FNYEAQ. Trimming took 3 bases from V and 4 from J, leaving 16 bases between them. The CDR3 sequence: CASSLGGPYGYEQYF. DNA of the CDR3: TGTGCCAGCAGCTTGGGGGGCCCTTACGGGTACGAGCAGTACTTC.

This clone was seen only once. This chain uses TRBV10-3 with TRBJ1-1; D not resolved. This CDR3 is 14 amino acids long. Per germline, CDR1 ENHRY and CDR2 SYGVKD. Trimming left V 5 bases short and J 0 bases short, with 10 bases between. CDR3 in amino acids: CAISPRAMNTEAFF. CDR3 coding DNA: TGTGCCATCAGTCCCCGGGCCATGAACACTGAAGCTTTCTTT.

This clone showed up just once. CDR3 protein: CASSYSGVGEKLFF. Written as DNA, the CDR3 is TGTGCCAGCAGTTATTCAGGAGTGGGGGAAAAACTGTTTTTT. V is TRBV6-5 and J is TRBJ1-4; unclear D gene. CDR1 and CDR2 from the germline V gene are MNHEY and SVGAGI. This CDR3 has 14 amino acids. Trimming took 3 bases from V and 8 from J, leaving 13 bases between them.

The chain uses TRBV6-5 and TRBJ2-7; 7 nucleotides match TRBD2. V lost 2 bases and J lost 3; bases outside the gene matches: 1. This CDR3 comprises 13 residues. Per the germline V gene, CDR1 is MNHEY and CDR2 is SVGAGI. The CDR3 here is CASSYREGYEQYF. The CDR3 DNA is TGTGCCAGCAGTTACAGGGAGGGCTACGAGCAGTACTTC.

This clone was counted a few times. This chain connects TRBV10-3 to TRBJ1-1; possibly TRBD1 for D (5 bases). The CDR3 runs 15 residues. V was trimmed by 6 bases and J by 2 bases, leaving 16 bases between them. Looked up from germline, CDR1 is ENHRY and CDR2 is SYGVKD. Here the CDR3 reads CAIRGEVRPNTEAFF. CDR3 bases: TGTGCCATCAGGGGGGAAGTGAGGCCTAACACTGAAGCTTTCTTT.

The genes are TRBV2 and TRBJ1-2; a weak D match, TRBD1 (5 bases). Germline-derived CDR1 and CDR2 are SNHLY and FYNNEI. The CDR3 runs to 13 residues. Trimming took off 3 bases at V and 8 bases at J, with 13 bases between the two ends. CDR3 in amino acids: CASSEFGTSGYTF. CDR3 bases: TGTGCCAGCAGTGAGTTCGGGACTAGCGGCTACACCTTC.

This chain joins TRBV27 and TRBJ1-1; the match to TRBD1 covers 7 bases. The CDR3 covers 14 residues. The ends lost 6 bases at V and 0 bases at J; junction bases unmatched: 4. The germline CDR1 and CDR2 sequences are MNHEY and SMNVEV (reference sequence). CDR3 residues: CASRPDRMNTEAFF. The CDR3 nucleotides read TGTGCCAGCAGGCCGGACAGGATGAACACTGAAGCTTTCTTT.

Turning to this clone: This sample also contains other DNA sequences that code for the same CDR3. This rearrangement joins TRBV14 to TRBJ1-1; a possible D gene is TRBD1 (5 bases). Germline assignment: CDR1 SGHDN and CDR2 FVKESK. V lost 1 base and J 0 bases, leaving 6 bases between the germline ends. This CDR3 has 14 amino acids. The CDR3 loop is CASSQAGLNTEAFF. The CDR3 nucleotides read TGTGCCAGCAGCCAAGCAGGGTTGAACACTGAAGCTTTCTTT.

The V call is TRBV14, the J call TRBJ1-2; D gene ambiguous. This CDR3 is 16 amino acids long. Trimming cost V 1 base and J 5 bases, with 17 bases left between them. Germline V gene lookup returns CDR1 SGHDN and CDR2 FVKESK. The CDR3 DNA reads TGTGCCAGCAGCCAAGGCACTGGTCCCCAGAGGTATGGCTACACCTTC. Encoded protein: CASSQGTGPQRYGYTF. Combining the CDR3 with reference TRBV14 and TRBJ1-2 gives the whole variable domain EAGVTQFPSHSVIEKGQTVTLRCDPISGHDNLYWYRRVMGKEIKFLLHFVKESKQDESGMPNNRFLAERTGGTYSTLKVQPAELEDSGVYFCASSQGTGPQRYGYTFGSGTRLTVV.

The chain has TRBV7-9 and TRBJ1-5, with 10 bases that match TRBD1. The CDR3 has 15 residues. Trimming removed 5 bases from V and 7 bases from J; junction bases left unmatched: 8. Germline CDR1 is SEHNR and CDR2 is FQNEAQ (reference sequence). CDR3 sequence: CASSPGTGVLQPQHF. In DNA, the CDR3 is TGTGCCAGCAGCCCCGGGACAGGGGTTTTGCAGCCCCAGCATTTT.

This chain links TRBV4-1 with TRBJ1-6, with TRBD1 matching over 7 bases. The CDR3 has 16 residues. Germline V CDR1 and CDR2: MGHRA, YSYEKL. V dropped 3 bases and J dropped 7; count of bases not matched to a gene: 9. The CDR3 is CASSQPRQGLNSPLHF. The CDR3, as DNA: TGCGCCAGCAGCCAGCCCCGACAGGGATTAAATTCACCCCTCCACTTT.

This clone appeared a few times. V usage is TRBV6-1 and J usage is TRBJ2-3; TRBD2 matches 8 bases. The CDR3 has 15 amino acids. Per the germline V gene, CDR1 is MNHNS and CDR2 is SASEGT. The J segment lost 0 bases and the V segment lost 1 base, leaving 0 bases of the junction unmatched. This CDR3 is CASSEERGSTDTQYF. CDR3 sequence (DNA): TGTGCCAGCAGTGAAGAGCGGGGGAGCACAGATACGCAGTATTTT.

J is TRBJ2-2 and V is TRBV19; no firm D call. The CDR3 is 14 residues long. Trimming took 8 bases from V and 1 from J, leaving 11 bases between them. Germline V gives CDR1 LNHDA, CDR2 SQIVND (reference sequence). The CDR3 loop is CASERQRNTGELFF. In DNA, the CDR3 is TGTGCCAGTGAGAGGCAGAGGAACACCGGGGAGCTGTTTTTT.

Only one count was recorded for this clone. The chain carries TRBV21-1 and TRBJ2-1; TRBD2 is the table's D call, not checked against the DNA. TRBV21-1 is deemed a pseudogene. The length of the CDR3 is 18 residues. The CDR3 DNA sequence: TGTGCCAGCAGCCCCCGGCCCGGGGGAAACAGCTCCTACAATGAGCAGTTCTTC. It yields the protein CASSPRPGGNSSYNEQFF.

CDR3 sequence reads: CSVGTDPNYGYTF. The CDR3 nucleotides are TGCAGCGTGGGGACAGATCCTAACTATGGCTACACCTTC. This sequence joins TRBV29-1 and TRBJ1-2, with TRBD1 matching 7 bases. Germline trimming cut 6 bases from V and 0 bases from J; bases unmatched to any gene: 4. This CDR3 is built from 13 residues. In germline, CDR1 is SQVTM, CDR2 ANQGSEA. Full variable domain (remainder filled in from reference TRBV29-1 and TRBJ1-2): SAVISQKPSRDICQRGTSLTIQCQVDSQVTMMFWYRQQPGQSLTLIATANQGSEATYESGFVIDKFPISRPNLTFSTLTVSNMSPEDSSIYLCSVGTDPNYGYTFGSGTRLTVV.

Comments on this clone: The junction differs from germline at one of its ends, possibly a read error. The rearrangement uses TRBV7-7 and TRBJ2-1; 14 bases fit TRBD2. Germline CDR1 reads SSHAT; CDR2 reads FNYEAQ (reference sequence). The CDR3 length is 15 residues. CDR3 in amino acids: CASSPTSGGAGEQFF. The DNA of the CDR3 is TGTGCTAGCAGCCCGACTAGCGGGGGGGCGGGTGAGCAGTTCTTC.